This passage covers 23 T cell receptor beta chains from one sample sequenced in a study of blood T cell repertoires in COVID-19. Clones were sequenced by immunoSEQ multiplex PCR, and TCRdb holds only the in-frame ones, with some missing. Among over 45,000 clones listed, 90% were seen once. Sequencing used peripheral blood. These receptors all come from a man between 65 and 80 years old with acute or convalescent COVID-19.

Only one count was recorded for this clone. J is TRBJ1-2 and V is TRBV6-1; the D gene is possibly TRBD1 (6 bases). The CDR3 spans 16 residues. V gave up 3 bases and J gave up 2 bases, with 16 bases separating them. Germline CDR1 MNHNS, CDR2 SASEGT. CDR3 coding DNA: TGTGCCAGCAGTGATCCCCCGGGACACCAGAACTATGGCTACACCTTC. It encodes CASSDPPGHQNYGYTF.

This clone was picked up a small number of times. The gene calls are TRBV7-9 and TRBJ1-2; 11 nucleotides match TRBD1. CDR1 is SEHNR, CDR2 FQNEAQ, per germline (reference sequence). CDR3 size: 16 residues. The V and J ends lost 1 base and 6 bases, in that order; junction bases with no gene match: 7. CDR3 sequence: CASSLEAGTGGDGYTF. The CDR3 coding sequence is TGTGCCAGCAGCTTAGAAGCCGGGACAGGGGGAGATGGCTACACCTTC.

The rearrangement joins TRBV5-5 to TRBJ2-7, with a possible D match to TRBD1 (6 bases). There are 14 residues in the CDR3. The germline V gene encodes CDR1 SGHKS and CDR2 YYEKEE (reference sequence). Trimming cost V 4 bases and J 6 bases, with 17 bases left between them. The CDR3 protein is CASSDPDRTFEQYF. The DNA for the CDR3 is TGTGCCAGCAGCGACCCTGACAGGACCTTCGAGCAGTACTTC.

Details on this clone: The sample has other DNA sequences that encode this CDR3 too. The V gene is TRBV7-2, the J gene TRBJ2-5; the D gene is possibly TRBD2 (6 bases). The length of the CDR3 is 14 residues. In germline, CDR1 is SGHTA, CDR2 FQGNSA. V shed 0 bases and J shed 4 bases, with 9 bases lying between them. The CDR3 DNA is TGTGCCAGCAGCTTAGCGGGGGGAGGAGAGACCCAGTACTTC. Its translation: CASSLAGGGETQYF.

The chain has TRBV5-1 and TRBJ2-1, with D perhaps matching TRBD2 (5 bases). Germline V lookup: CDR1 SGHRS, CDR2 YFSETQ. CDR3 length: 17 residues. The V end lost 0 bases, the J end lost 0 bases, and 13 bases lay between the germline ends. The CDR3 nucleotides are TGCGCCAGCAGCTTGGGGGAGCTAGGATTCTCCTACAATGAGCAGTTCTTC. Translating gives CASSLGELGFSYNEQFF.

The CDR3 region is CASSRGTANSPLHF. DNA of the CDR3: TGTGCCAGCAGCAGAGGGACAGCCAATTCACCCCTCCACTTT. This rearrangement joins TRBV7-8 to TRBJ1-6; 7 nucleotides match TRBD1. CDR1 SGHVS and CDR2 FQNEAQ come from the germline V gene. Trimming removed 5 bases from V and 7 bases from J; junction bases left unmatched: 5. This CDR3 contains 14 residues.

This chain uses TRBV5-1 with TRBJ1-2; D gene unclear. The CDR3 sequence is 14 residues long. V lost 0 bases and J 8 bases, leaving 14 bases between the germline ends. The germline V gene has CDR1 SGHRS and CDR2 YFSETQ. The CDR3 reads CASSLGGDPLGYTF. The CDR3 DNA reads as TGCGCCAGCAGCTTGGGAGGCGACCCATTGGGCTACACCTTC. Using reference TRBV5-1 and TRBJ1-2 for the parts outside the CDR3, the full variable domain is KAGVTQTPRYLIKTRGQQVTLSCSPISGHRSVSWYQQTPGQGLQFLFEYFSETQRNKGNFPGRFSGRQFSNSRSEMNVSTLELGDSALYLCASSLGGDPLGYTFGSGTRLTVV.

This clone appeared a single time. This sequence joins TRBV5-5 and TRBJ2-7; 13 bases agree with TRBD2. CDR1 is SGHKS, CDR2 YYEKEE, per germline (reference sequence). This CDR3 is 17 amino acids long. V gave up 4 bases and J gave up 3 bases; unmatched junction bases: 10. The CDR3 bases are TGTGCCAGCAGCCATACTAGCGGGGGGGCTTTTGTCTACGAGCAGTACTTC. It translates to CASSHTSGGAFVYEQYF.

The DNA of the CDR3 is TGTGCCAGCAGCTCGTGGATAGGGGGATGGGTTAGTGAAAAACTGTTTTTT. Translation gives CASSSWIGGWVSEKLFF. The J gene is TRBJ1-4, the V gene TRBV7-9; D is possibly TRBD1 (6 bases). Germline-derived CDR1 and CDR2 are SEHNR and FQNEAQ (reference sequence). V lost 4 bases, J lost 7 bases, and 22 bases lay in between. The CDR3 is 17 amino acids.

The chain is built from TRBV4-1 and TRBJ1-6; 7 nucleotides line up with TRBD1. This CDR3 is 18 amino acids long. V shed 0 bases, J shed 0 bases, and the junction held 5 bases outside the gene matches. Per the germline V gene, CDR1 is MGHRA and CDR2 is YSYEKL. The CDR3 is CASSQDGTASSYNSPLHF. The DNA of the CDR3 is TGCGCCAGCAGCCAAGATGGGACAGCGAGCTCCTATAATTCACCCCTCCACTTT.

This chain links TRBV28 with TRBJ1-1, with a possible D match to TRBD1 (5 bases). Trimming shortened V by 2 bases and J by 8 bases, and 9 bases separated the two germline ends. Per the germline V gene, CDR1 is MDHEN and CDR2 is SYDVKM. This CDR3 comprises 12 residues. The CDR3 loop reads CASSLRGLEAFF. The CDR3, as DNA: TGTGCCAGCAGTTTAAGGGGTCTGGAAGCTTTCTTT.

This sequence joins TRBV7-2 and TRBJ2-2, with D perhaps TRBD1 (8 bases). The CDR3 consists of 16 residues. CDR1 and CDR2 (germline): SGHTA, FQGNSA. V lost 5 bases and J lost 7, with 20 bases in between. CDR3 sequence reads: CASSPHRGGSNGELFF. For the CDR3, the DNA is TGTGCCAGCAGCCCTCACAGGGGGGGATCAAACGGGGAGCTGTTTTTT.

The CDR3 sequence: CASSNRGVRTEHF. For the CDR3, the DNA is TGTGCCAGTAGTAACAGGGGCGTCAGGACGGAGCATTTT. The chain recombines TRBV19 with TRBJ1-5; 7 bases are shared with TRBD1. The V gene's germline CDR1 is LNHDA and CDR2 SQIVND (reference sequence). The CDR3 extends over 13 amino acids. Germline trimming cut 4 bases from V and 14 bases from J; bases unmatched to any gene: 11.

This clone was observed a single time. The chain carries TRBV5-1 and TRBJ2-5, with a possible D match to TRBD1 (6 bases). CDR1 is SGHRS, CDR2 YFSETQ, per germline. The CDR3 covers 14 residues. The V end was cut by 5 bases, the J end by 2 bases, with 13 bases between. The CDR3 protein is CASSSMGTQETQYF. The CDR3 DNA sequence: TGCGCCAGCAGTTCGATGGGGACACAAGAGACCCAGTACTTC.

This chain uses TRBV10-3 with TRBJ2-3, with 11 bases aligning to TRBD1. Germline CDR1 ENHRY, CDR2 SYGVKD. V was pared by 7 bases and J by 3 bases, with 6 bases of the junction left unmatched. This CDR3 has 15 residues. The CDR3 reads CAITIGQGATDTQYF. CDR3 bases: TGTGCCATCACCATAGGACAGGGGGCTACAGATACGCAGTATTTT.

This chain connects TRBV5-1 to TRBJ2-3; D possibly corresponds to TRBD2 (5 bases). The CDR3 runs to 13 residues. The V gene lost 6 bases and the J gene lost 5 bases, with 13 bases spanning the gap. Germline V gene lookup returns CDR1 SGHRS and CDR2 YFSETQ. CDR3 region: CASNIGEGDTQYF. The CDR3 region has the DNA TGCGCCAGCAACATCGGAGAGGGAGATACGCAGTATTTT.

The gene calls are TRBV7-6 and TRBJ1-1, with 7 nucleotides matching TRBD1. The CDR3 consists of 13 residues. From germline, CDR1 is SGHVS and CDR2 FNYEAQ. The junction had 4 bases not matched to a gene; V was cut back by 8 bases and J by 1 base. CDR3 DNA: TGTGCCAGCCAGACAGGGCGGAACACTGAAGCTTTCTTT. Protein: CASQTGRNTEAFF.

The CDR3 DNA sequence: TGTGCCACCAGTGTCGCAGGGTTGGAGACCCAGTACTTC. It encodes CATSVAGLETQYF. The rearrangement uses TRBV24-1 and TRBJ2-5; a weak D match, TRBD1 (5 bases). CDR1 KGHDR and CDR2 SFDVKD come from the germline V gene. This CDR3 has 13 residues. Trimming left V 5 bases short and J 5 bases short, with 11 bases between.

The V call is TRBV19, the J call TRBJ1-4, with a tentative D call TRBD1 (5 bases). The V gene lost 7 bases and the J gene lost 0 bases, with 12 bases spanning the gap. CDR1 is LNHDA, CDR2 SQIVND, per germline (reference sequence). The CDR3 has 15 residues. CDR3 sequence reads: CASKWGTATNEKLFF. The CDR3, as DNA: TGTGCCAGTAAGTGGGGCACAGCAACTAATGAAAAACTGTTTTTT.

The CDR3: CASSPGWGHGSYNEQFF. As DNA, the CDR3 is TGTGCCAGCAGCCCCGGTTGGGGCCATGGCTCCTACAATGAGCAGTTCTTC. V gene TRBV9 combines with J gene TRBJ2-1, with TRBD1 as a possible D gene (5 bases). CDR1 and CDR2 (germline): SGDLS, YYNGEE. The CDR3 spans 17 residues. Trimming removed 4 bases at V and 0 bases at J, with 17 bases between.

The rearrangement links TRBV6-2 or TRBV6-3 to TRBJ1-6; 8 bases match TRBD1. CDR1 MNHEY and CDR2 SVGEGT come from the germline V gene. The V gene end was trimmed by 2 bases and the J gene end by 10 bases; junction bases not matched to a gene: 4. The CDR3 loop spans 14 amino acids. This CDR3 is CASSYTDRASPLHF. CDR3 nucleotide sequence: TGTGCCAGCAGTTACACGGACAGGGCCTCACCCCTCCACTTT.

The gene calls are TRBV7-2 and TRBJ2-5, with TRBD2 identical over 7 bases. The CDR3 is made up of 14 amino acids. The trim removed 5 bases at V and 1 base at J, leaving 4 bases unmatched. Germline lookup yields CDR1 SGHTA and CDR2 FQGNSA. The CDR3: CASSGSGLQETQYF. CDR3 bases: TGTGCCAGCAGCGGTAGCGGGCTCCAAGAGACCCAGTACTTC. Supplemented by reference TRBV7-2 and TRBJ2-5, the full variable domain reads GAGVSQSPSNKVTEKGKDVELRCDPISGHTALYWYRQSLGQGLEFLIYFQGNSAPDKSGLPSDRFSAERTGGSVSTLTIQRTQQEDSAVYLCASSGSGLQETQYFGPGTRLLVL.

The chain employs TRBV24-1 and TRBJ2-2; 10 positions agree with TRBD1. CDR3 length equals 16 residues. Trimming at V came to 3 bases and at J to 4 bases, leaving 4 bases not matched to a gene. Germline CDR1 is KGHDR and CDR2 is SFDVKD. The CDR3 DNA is TGTGCCACCAGTGATCGGACAGGGGGAATCACCGGGGAGCTGTTTTTT. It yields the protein CATSDRTGGITGELFF.